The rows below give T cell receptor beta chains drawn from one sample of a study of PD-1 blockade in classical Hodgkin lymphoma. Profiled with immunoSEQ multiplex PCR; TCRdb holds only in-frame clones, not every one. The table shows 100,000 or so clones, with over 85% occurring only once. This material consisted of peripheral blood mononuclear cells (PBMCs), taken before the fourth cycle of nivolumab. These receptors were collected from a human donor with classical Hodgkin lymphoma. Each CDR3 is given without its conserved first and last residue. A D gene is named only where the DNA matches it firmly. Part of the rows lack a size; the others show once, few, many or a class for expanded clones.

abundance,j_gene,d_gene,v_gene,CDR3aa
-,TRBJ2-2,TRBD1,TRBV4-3,ASSQEQGMGGELF
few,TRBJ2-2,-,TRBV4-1,ASHDGNTGELF
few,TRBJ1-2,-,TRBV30,AWNRENGYT
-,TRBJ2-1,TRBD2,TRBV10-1,ASSESRRSGLAGGPRSYNEQF
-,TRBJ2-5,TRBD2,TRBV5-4,ASSLAGRVETQY
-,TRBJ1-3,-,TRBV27,ASSLGRGDTIY
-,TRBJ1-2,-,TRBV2,ASSGAGSRGYT
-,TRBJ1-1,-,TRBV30,AWTDSYTEAF
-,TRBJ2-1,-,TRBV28,ASRDRQLLGNEQF
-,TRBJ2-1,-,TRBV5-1,ASSLEIGGEQF
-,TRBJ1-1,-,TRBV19,ASSIGRGMNTEAF
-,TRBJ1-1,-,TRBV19,ASSMSRDTEAF
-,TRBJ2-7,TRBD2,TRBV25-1,ASSPDVAGPPYEQY
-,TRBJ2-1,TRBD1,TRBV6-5,ASSYMGQGINEQF
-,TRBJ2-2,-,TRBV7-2,ASSLGSSGTGELF
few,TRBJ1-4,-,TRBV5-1,ASSTGTNEKLF
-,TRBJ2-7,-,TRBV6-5,ASSSTEVYEQY
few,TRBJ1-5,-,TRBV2,ASSRDGPGQPQH
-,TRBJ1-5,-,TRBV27,ASSPYAGQPQH
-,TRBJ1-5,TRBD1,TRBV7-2,ASTLQGNSNQPQH
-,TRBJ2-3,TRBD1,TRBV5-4,ASSSGTGTADTQY
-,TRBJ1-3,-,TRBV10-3,AISADSGNTIY
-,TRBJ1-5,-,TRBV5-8,ASSLRGGPQH
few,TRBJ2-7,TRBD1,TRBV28,ASSIQGYEQY
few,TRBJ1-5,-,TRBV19,ASSIIQRGNQPQH
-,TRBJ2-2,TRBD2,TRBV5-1,ASSLAAASGRWTGELF
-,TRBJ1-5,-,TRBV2,ASSDWGSQPQH
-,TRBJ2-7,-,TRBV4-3,ASSQEQYGRASYEQY
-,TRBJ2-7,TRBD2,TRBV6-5,ASSSRDYGYEQY
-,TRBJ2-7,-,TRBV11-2,ASSLDMPSEQY
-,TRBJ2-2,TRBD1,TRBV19,ASSTTGTGGPGELF
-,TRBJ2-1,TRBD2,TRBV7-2,ASSSTSGNYNEQF
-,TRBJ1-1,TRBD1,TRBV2,ASSHLTGGDTEAF
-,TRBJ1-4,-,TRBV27,ASSLARDEKLF
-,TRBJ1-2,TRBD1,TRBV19,ASSGQGYRGYT
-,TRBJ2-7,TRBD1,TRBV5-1,ASSVTGTDYEQY
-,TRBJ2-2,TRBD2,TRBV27,ASSQTSVITGELF
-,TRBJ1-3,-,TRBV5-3,ARSSTGSNSGNTIY
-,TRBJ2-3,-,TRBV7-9,ASSFGGSDTDTQY
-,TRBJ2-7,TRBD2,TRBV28,ASIGAPSGRARSYEQY
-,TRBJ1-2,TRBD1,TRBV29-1,SVDPPFRTFTGGGYT